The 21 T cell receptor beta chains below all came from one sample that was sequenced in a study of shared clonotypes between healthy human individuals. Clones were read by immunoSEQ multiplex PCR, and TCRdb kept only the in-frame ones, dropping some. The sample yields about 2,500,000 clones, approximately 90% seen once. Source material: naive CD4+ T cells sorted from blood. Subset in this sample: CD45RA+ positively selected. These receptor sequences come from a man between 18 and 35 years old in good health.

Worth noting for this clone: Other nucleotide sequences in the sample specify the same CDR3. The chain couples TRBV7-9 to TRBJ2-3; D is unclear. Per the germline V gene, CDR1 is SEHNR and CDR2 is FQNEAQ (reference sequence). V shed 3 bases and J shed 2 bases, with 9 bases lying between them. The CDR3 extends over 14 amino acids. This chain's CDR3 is CASSLSVPTDTQYF. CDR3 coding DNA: TGTGCCAGCAGCTTGAGCGTGCCCACAGATACGCAGTATTTT.

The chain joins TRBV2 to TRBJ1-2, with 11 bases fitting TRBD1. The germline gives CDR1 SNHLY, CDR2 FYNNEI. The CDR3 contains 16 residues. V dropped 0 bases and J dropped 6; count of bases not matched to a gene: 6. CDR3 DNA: TGTGCCAGCAGTGAAGCGCTGGGGACAGGGGGAAATGGCTACACCTTC. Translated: CASSEALGTGGNGYTF.

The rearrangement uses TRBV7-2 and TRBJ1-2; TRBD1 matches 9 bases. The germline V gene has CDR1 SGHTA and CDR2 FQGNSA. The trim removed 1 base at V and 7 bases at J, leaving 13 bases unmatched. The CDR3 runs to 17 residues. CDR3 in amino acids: CASSLDSRTGVSGGYTF. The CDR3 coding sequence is TGTGCCAGCAGCTTAGATTCCCGGACAGGGGTGTCTGGTGGCTACACCTTC.

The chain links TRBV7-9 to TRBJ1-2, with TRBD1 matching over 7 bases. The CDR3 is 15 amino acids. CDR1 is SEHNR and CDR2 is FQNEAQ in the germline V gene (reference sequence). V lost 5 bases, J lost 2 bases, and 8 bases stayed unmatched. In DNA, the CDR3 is TGTGCCAGCAGCCCGCAACAGGGGACCAACTATGGCTACACCTTC. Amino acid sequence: CASSPQQGTNYGYTF.

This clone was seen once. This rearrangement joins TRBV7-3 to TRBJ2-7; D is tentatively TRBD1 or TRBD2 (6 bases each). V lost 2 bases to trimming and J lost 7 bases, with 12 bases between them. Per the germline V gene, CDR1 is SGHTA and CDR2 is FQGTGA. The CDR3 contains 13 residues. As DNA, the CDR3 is TGTGCCAGCAGCTTAGGGCAGGGGAGGGAGCAGTACTTC. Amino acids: CASSLGQGREQYF.

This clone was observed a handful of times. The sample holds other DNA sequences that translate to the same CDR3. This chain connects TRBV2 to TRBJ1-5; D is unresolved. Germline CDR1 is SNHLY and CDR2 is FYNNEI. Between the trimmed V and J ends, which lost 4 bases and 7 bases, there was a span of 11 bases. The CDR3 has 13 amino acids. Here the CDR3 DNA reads TGTGCCAGCAGTGCGCAGGTTGGGCAGCCCCAGCATTTT. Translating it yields CASSAQVGQPQHF.

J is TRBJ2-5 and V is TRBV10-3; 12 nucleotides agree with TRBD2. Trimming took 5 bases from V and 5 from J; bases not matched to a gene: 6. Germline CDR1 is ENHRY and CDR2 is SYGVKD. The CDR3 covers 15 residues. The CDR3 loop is CAISPASGRGETQYF. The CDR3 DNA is TGTGCCATCAGTCCCGCTAGCGGGAGGGGGGAGACCCAGTACTTC.

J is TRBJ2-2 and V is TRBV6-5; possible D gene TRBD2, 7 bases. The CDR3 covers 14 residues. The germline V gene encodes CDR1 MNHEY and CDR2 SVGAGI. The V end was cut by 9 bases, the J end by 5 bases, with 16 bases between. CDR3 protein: CASYPGGGTGELFF. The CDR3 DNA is TGTGCCAGTTACCCGGGGGGCGGTACCGGGGAGCTGTTTTTT.

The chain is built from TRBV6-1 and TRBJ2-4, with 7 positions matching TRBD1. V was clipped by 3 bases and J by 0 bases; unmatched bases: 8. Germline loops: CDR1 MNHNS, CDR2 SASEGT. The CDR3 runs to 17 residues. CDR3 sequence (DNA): TGTGCCAGCAGTGAGACCGGGACAGCCCTAGCCAAAAACATTCAGTACTTC. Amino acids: CASSETGTALAKNIQYF.

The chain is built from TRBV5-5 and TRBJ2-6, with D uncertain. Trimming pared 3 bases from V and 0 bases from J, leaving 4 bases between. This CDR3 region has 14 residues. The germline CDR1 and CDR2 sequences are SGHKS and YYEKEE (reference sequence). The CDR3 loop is CASSWVSGANVLTF. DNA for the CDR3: TGTGCCAGCAGCTGGGTCTCTGGGGCCAACGTCCTGACTTTC.

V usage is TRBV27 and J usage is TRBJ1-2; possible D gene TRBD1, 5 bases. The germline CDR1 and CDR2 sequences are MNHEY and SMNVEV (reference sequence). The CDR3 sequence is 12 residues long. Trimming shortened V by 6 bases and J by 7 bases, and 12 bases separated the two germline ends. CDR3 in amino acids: CASRGSGRGYTF. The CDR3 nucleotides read TGTGCCAGCAGGGGGTCGGGACGTGGCTACACCTTC.

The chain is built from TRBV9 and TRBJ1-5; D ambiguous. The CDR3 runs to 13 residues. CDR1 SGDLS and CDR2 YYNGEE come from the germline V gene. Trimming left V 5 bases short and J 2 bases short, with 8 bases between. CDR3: CASRTVGNQPQHF. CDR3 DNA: TGTGCCAGCAGGACGGTGGGCAATCAGCCCCAGCATTTT.

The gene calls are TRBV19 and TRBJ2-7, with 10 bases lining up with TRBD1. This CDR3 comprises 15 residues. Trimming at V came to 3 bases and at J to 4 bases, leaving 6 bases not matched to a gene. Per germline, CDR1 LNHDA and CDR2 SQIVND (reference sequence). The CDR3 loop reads CASSILGTGVYEQYF. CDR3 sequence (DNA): TGTGCCAGTAGTATCCTCGGGACAGGGGTTTACGAGCAGTACTTC.

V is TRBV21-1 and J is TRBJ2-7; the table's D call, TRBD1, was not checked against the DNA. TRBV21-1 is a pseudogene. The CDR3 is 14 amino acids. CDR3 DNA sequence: TGTGCCAGCAGGGTGGGACAGGGGTGGCACGAGCAGTACTTC. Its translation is CASRVGQGWHEQYF.

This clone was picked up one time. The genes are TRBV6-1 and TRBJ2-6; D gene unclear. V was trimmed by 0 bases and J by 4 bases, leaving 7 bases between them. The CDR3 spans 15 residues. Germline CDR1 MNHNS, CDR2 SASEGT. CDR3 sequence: CASSEAKSGANVLTF. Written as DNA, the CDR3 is TGTGCCAGCAGTGAAGCGAAGTCCGGGGCCAACGTCCTGACTTTC.

CDR3 loop: CASSLARGTYEQYF. The CDR3 DNA reads as TGCGCCAGCAGCTTGGCCCGGGGAACCTACGAGCAGTACTTC. The genes are TRBV5-1 and TRBJ2-7; D is perhaps TRBD2 (5 bases). Trimming took off 0 bases at V and 2 bases at J, with 9 bases between the two ends. The CDR3 sequence is 14 residues long. Looked up from germline, CDR1 is SGHRS and CDR2 is YFSETQ.

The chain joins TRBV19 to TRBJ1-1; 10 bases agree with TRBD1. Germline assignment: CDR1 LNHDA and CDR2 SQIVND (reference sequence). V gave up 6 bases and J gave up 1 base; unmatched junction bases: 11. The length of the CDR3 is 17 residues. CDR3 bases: TGTGCCAGTAGCCATGAATGGACAGGGGGAAGGAACACTGAAGCTTTCTTT. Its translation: CASSHEWTGGRNTEAFF.

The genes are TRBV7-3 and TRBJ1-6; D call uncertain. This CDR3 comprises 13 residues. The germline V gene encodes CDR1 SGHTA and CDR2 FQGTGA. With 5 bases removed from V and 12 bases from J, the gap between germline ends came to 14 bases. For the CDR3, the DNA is TGTGCCAGCAGCACTCAAGCAGAGAAACCCCTCCACTTT. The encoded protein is CASSTQAEKPLHF.

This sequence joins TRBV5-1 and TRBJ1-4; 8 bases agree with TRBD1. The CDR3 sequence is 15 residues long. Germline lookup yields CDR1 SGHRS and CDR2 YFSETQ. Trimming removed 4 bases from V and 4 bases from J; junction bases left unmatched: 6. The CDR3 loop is CASSPGTGLNEKLFF. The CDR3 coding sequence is TGCGCCAGCAGCCCCGGGACAGGCCTTAATGAAAAACTGTTTTTT. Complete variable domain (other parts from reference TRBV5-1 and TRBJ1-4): KAGVTQTPRYLIKTRGQQVTLSCSPISGHRSVSWYQQTPGQGLQFLFEYFSETQRNKGNFPGRFSGRQFSNSRSEMNVSTLELGDSALYLCASSPGTGLNEKLFFGSGTQLSVL.

The CDR3 DNA is TGTGCCAGTAGGCTCGTGGACACCCATGGCTACACCTTC. Protein sequence: CASRLVDTHGYTF. This chain links TRBV19 with TRBJ1-2; TRBD1 is a possible D gene (5 bases). V was shortened by 6 bases and J by 6 bases, with 14 bases between the two germline ends. This CDR3 has 13 residues. Germline V gene sequence: CDR1 LNHDA, CDR2 SQIVND (reference sequence).

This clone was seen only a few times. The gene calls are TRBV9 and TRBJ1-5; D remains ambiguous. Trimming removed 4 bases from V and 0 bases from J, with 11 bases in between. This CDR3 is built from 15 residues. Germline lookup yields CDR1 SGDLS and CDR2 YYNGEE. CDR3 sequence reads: CASSRDNLSNQPQHF. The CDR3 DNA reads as TGTGCCAGCAGCAGAGACAATCTTAGCAATCAGCCCCAGCATTTT.